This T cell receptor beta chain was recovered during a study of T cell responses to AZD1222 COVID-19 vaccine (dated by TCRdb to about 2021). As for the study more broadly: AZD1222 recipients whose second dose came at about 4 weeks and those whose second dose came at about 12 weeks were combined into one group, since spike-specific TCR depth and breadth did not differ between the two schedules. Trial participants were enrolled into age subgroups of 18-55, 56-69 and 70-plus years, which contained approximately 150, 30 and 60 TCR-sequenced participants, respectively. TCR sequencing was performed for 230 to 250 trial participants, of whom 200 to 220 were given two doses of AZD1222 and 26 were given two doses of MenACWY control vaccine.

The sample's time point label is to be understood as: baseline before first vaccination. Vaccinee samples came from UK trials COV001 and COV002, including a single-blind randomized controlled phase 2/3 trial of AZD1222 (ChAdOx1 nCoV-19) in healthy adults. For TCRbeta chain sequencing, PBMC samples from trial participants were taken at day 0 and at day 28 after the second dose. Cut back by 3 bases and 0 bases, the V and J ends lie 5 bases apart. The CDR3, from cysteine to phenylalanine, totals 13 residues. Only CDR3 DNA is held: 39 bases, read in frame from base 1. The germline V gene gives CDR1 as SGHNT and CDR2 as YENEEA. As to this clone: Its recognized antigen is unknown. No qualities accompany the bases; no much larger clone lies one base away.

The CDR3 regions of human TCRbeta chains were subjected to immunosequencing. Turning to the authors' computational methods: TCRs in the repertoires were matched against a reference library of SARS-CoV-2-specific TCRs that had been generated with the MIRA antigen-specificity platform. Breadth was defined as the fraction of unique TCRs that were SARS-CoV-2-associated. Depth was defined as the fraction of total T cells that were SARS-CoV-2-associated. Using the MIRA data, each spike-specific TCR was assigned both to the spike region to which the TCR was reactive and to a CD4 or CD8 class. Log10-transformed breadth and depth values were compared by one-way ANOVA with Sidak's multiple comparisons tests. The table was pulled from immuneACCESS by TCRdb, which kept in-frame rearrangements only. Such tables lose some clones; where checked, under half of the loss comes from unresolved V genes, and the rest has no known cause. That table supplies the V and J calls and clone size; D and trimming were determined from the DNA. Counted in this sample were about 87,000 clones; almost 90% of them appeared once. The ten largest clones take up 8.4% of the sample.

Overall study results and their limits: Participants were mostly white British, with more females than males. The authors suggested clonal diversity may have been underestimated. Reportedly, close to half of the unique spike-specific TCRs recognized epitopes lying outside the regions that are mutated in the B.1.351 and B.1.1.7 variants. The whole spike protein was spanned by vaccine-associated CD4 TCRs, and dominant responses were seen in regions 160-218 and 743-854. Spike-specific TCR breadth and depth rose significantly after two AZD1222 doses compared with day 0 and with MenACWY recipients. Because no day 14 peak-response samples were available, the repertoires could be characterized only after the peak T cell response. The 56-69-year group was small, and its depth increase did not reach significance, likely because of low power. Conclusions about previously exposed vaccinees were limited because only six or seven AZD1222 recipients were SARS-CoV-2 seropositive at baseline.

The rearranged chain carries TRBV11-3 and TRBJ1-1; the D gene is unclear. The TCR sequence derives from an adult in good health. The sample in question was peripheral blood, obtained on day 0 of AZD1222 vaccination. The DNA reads TGTGCCAGCAGCTTCAGTTTGAACACTGAAGCTTTCTTT. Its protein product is CASSFSLNTEAFF.